Listed below are T cell receptor beta chains from one sample, sequenced in a study of CD8 T cells in Susac syndrome. TCRdb independently ran MiXCR on the immunoSEQ multiplex PCR reads; one entry per CDR3 protein. The sample carries roughly 150,000 distinct CDR3 sequences, nearly 97% recorded once. Source material: CD8+ T cells from PBMCs. All receptors derive from a human donor with multiple sclerosis. Each CDR3 is given with its conserved first and last residue. Fields, in order: V gene, CDR3 length, J gene, CDR3 protein.

>TRBV27|15|TRBJ2-1
CASSLGGRSYNEQFF
>TRBV2|12|TRBJ1-1
CASEGRVTEAFF
>TRBV6-5|14|TRBJ2-5
CASSYRTGRETQYF
>TRBV14|15|TRBJ1-6
CASSDIRVRNSPLHF
>TRBV3-1|16|TRBJ2-7
CASSQGADGAYYEQYF
>TRBV24-1|11|TRBJ1-2
CATEGQLGYTF
>TRBV30|14|TRBJ1-5
CAWGTGGGNQPQHF
>TRBV12-3/TRBV12-4|13|TRBJ2-4
CASSMTAKNIQYF
>TRBV6-2/TRBV6-3|14|TRBJ2-7
CASTKGVVAYEQYF
>TRBV5-1|13|TRBJ2-4
CASSQLGEDIQYF
>TRBV29-1|14|TRBJ2-7
CSVEDSRYSYEQYF
>TRBV6-5|14|TRBJ1-2
CASRDTGGLYGYTF
>TRBV5-1|15|TRBJ2-5
CASSLAVATQETQYF
>TRBV20-1|11|TRBJ2-1
CSARDVNEQFF
>TRBV9|14|TRBJ1-1
CASSAPGPASEAFF
>TRBV13|15|TRBJ1-1
CASIRATGAHEEAFF
>TRBV29-1|15|TRBJ2-3
CSVGGDQDSTDTQYF
>TRBV7-6|15|TRBJ2-5
CASSSYGTVQETQYF
>TRBV29-1|11|TRBJ1-2
CSVESAPGYTF
>TRBV9|15|TRBJ2-1
CASSEAGTVNYEQFF
>TRBV29-1|14|TRBJ2-6
CSVEGTSGANVLTF
>TRBV20-1|13|TRBJ1-5
CSASWGGNQPQHF
>TRBV3-1|15|TRBJ1-1
CASSHEDRLNTEAFF
>TRBV20-1|14|TRBJ2-5
CSARGWDQEETQYF
>TRBV27|12|TRBJ1-2
CASGYMGSFYTF
>TRBV7-9|16|TRBJ2-6
CASTTGGSSGANVLTF
>TRBV20-1|14|TRBJ1-2
CSAHGFIPYYGYTF
>TRBV20-1|14|TRBJ2-1
CSADWAGSRGEQFF
>TRBV20-1|16|TRBJ2-1
CSARDRTSGGAYEQFF
>TRBV7-9|15|TRBJ1-2
CASSPRTEWSYGYTF
>TRBV9|15|TRBJ2-2
CASSAGGADTGELFF
>TRBV18|18|TRBJ2-6
CASSPFGDVSTGANVLTF
>TRBV16|13|TRBJ2-3
CASSHAFGGSQYF
>TRBV7-2|14|TRBJ1-3
CASSLVFSGNTIYF
>TRBV2|13|TRBJ2-3
CASSEGLADTQYF
>TRBV6-5|14|TRBJ2-1
CASSSTYDTDEQFF
>TRBV7-9|13|TRBJ1-1
CASSLGQSTEAFF
>TRBV27|18|TRBJ2-3
CASRGQGAPSPGMDTQYF
>TRBV27|16|TRBJ2-1
CASSLYGGRVYNEQFF
>TRBV9|16|TRBJ2-5
CASSKGTSGGKETQYF
>TRBV29-1|15|TRBJ1-5
CSVERDPISNQPQHF
>TRBV29-1|14|TRBJ1-1
CSVDFGGGNTEAFF
>TRBV7-9|13|TRBJ1-2
CASSLARGLGYTF
>TRBV7-9|13|TRBJ2-1
CASSLGINNEQFF
>TRBV7-9|14|TRBJ2-7
CASSPGTIYYEQYF